These 30 T cell receptor beta chains were sequenced from one sample in a study of cytomegalovirus exposure and HLA in healthy donors. In the PCR, 60 Vbeta and 13 Jbeta primers were used. TCRdb's table, derived via immunoSEQ multiplex PCR, lists solely in-frame clones and lacks some. The top ten hold roughly 1.6% of the sample, which has 130,000 or so clones, 77% seen once. The sample comprised PBMCs. The source is a female donor in good health and CMV-seronegative.

The chain is built from TRBV7-3 and TRBJ2-6, with 9 positions matching TRBD1. Losses at the gene ends were 0 bases for V and 0 bases for J; bases not matched to a gene: 9. CDR3 length: 20 residues. The germline gives CDR1 SGHTA, CDR2 FQGTGA. CDR3 in amino acids: CASSLTLGGQGPSGANVLTF. CDR3 in DNA: TGTGCCAGCAGCTTAACTCTGGGGGGACAGGGACCCTCTGGGGCCAACGTCCTGACTTTC.

The rearrangement uses TRBV7-3 and TRBJ1-1; maybe TRBD1 (5 bases). Trimming shortened V by 5 bases and J by 5 bases, and 12 bases separated the two germline ends. This CDR3 has 13 residues. CDR1 and CDR2 from the germline V gene are SGHTA and FQGTGA. Here the CDR3 reads CASSPGGKTEAFF. The CDR3 coding sequence is TGTGCCAGCAGCCCGGGGGGTAAGACTGAAGCTTTCTTT. The full variable domain, its missing parts supplied by reference TRBV7-3 and TRBJ1-1, is GAGVSQTPSNKVTEKGKYVELRCDPISGHTALYWYRQSLGQGPEFLIYFQGTGAADDSGLPNDRFFAVRPEGSVSTLKIQRTERGDSAVYLCASSPGGKTEAFFGQGTRLTVV.

V usage is TRBV6-1 and J usage is TRBJ1-2; D is undetermined. CDR3 length: 14 amino acids. Per the germline V gene, CDR1 is MNHNS and CDR2 is SASEGT. Trimming cost V 2 bases and J 6 bases, with 13 bases left between them. This CDR3 reads CASSENTRRNGYTF. For the CDR3, the DNA is TGTGCCAGCAGTGAAAACACCAGAAGAAATGGCTACACCTTC.

The chain employs TRBV6-1 and TRBJ2-3; 9 positions match TRBD1. The germline V gene encodes CDR1 MNHNS and CDR2 SASEGT. The CDR3 has 15 residues. V lost 7 bases to trimming and J lost 5 bases; unmatched junction nucleotides: 10. CDR3 bases: TGTGCCAGCATGAAAATACAGGGGGCGCAAGATACGCAGTATTTT. It translates to CASMKIQGAQDTQYF.

V and J are TRBV5-1 and TRBJ2-5, with 8 bases lining up with TRBD2. Per the germline V gene, CDR1 is SGHRS and CDR2 is YFSETQ. This CDR3 has 18 residues. V lost 5 bases and J lost 5; bases outside the gene matches: 20. The CDR3 reads CASRPSGGGPITRETQYF. DNA of the CDR3: TGCGCCAGCAGACCGTCGGGCGGGGGGCCGATAACGAGGGAGACCCAGTACTTC.

The chain joins TRBV25-1 to TRBJ2-7; D remains unclear. The CDR3 contains 11 residues. Germline assignment: CDR1 MGHDK and CDR2 SYGVNS. Trimming removed 4 bases from V and 3 bases from J, with 4 bases in between. The CDR3 here is CASSGYYEQYF. The CDR3 DNA reads TGTGCCAGCAGTGGCTACTACGAGCAGTACTTC.

This chain joins TRBV27 and TRBJ2-7, with 13 bases identical to TRBD2. Germline lookup yields CDR1 MNHEY and CDR2 SMNVEV (reference sequence). This CDR3 has 16 residues. Losses at the gene ends were 3 bases for V and 7 bases for J; bases not matched to a gene: 9. CDR3 residues: CASSFGTSGAMGEQYF. DNA of the CDR3: TGTGCCAGCAGTTTTGGGACTAGCGGGGCGATGGGGGAGCAGTACTTC.

The chain recombines TRBV10-1 with TRBJ2-1; TRBD2 agrees at 12 bases. Per the germline V gene, CDR1 is WNHNN and CDR2 is SYGVQD (reference sequence). The CDR3 sequence is 18 residues long. The ends lost 3 bases at V and 5 bases at J; junction bases unmatched: 11. This chain's CDR3 is CASSDSGLAGRVDNEQFF. The CDR3 bases are TGCGCCAGCAGTGACTCGGGACTAGCGGGTCGTGTTGACAATGAGCAGTTCTTC.

The chain combines TRBV9 with TRBJ2-1; D remains ambiguous. Trimming took 0 bases from V and 2 from J, leaving 9 bases between them. The CDR3 has 15 residues. CDR1 and CDR2 from the germline V gene are SGDLS and YYNGEE. For the CDR3, the DNA is TGTGCCAGCAGCGTAGAAGCGCAACCCTACAATGAGCAGTTCTTC. The encoded protein is CASSVEAQPYNEQFF.

The genes are TRBV5-6 and TRBJ2-1; TRBD2 matches at 12 bases. J was trimmed by 9 bases and V by 4 bases; bases with no gene match: 8. Looked up from germline, CDR1 is SGHDT and CDR2 is YYEEEE. The CDR3 loop spans 15 amino acids. CDR3 region: CASSRLAGGPTEQFF. CDR3 sequence (DNA): TGTGCCAGCAGCCGCCTAGCGGGAGGGCCGACTGAGCAGTTCTTC.

V and J are TRBV14 and TRBJ1-1; 8 nucleotides align to TRBD1. Germline CDR1 is SGHDN and CDR2 is FVKESK. CDR3 length: 14 residues. The V gene end was trimmed by 4 bases and the J gene end by 2 bases; junction bases not matched to a gene: 3. The chain's CDR3 is CASSPGQVNTEAFF. Here the CDR3 DNA reads TGTGCCAGCAGCCCGGGACAGGTTAACACTGAAGCTTTCTTT. Using reference TRBV14 and TRBJ1-1 for the parts outside the CDR3, the full variable domain is EAGVTQFPSHSVIEKGQTVTLRCDPISGHDNLYWYRRVMGKEIKFLLHFVKESKQDESGMPNNRFLAERTGGTYSTLKVQPAELEDSGVYFCASSPGQVNTEAFFGQGTRLTVV.

In the case of this clone: This same CDR3 is encoded by further DNA sequences in the sample. This CDR3 reads CASSLASEQYF. The CDR3 nucleotides read TGCGCCAGCAGCTTGGCTTCCGAGCAGTACTTC. The V gene is TRBV5-1, the J gene TRBJ2-7; unclear D gene. Germline values: CDR1 SGHRS, CDR2 YFSETQ. This CDR3 region has 11 residues. V shed 0 bases and J shed 6 bases, with 4 bases lying between them.

J is TRBJ2-7 and V is TRBV28, with 16 bases fitting TRBD2. Germline V gene sequence: CDR1 MDHEN, CDR2 SYDVKM. V gave up 6 bases and J gave up 1 base; unmatched junction bases: 6. The CDR3 extends over 17 amino acids. The CDR3 here is CASSPGLAGGLSYEQYF. In DNA form, the CDR3 reads TGTGCCAGCAGCCCGGGACTAGCGGGGGGGCTTTCCTACGAGCAGTACTTC.

The CDR3 sequence: CASSLVPGANTEAFF. The CDR3 DNA sequence: TGCGCCAGCAGCTTGGTTCCAGGGGCGAACACTGAAGCTTTCTTT. The chain couples TRBV5-1 to TRBJ1-1, with TRBD1 as a possible D gene (6 bases). The germline V gene has CDR1 SGHRS and CDR2 YFSETQ. The CDR3 contains 15 residues. Between the trimmed V and J ends, which lost 0 bases and 1 base, there was a span of 10 bases.

This clone was observed a single time. The sample carries other DNA sequences with the same CDR3. This rearrangement joins TRBV10-3 to TRBJ1-2, with 7 bases identical to TRBD1. V trimming: 3 bases; J trimming: 4 bases; junction bases outside the gene matches: 5. CDR1 and CDR2 (germline): ENHRY, SYGVKD. The CDR3 is 14 residues long. The CDR3 DNA follows: TGTGCCATCAGTGAAAGACAGGGAGGCTATGGCTACACCTTC. As protein: CAISERQGGYGYTF.

This rearrangement joins TRBV6-5 to TRBJ1-1, with D perhaps TRBD1 (6 bases). Per germline, CDR1 MNHEY and CDR2 SVGAGI. V lost 7 bases and J 8 bases, leaving 14 bases between the germline ends. The CDR3 totals 12 residues. The CDR3 DNA reads TGTGCCAGCACTAACGCTGGGACAGAAGCTTTCTTT. Amino acids: CASTNAGTEAFF.

This chain links TRBV15 with TRBJ1-5; D ambiguous. Trimming stripped 8 bases from V and 0 bases from J, with 5 bases between. The CDR3 runs 12 residues. Germline lookup yields CDR1 LNHNV and CDR2 YYDKDF (reference sequence). The CDR3 bases are TGTGCCACCTCGGGTAGCAATCAGCCCCAGCATTTT. Translating it yields CATSGSNQPQHF.

V is TRBV5-1 and J is TRBJ2-1; 9 nucleotides agree with TRBD2. V shed 5 bases, J shed 9 bases, and the junction held 12 bases outside the gene matches. Germline V gene sequence: CDR1 SGHRS, CDR2 YFSETQ. The CDR3 runs 15 residues. The CDR3 sequence: CASRPVASGAGEQFF. The DNA for the CDR3 is TGCGCCAGCAGGCCCGTGGCTAGCGGGGCCGGTGAGCAGTTCTTC.

The chain carries TRBV5-1 and TRBJ1-3, with TRBD1 matching over 7 bases. CDR1 and CDR2 from the germline V gene are SGHRS and YFSETQ. The CDR3 spans 14 residues. V was pared by 4 bases and J by 3 bases, with 4 bases of the junction left unmatched. This CDR3 is CASSPGQSGNTIYF. CDR3 nucleotide sequence: TGCGCCAGCAGCCCGGGACAGAGTGGAAACACCATATATTTT.

The V gene is TRBV28, the J gene TRBJ2-1; 9 bases map to TRBD2. The CDR3 runs 16 residues. V lost 5 bases to trimming and J lost 4 bases; unmatched junction nucleotides: 9. CDR1 is MDHEN and CDR2 is SYDVKM in the germline V gene. For the CDR3, the DNA is TGTGCCAGCAGTCCTTTAGCGGGAGTCAGGTACAATGAGCAGTTCTTC. This gives the protein CASSPLAGVRYNEQFF.

The gene calls are TRBV11-2 and TRBJ2-3; 8 positions match TRBD2. This CDR3 is built from 14 residues. Germline CDR1 and CDR2: SGHAT and FQNNGV. Germline trimming cut 5 bases from V and 3 bases from J; bases unmatched to any gene: 4. CDR3 region: CASSDSGTTDTQYF. CDR3 sequence (DNA): TGTGCCAGCAGCGATAGCGGGACTACAGATACGCAGTATTTT.

The chain joins TRBV7-9 to TRBJ1-3; TRBD1 is a possible D gene (5 bases). The V and J ends lost 4 bases and 0 bases respectively, with 16 bases between them. The CDR3 runs to 17 residues. The germline V gene encodes CDR1 SEHNR and CDR2 FQNEAQ (reference sequence). The CDR3 spells CASSSPGGDYSGNTIYF. The CDR3 DNA follows: TGTGCCAGCAGCTCCCCCGGGGGGGACTACTCTGGAAACACCATATATTTT.

This chain links TRBV11-2 with TRBJ1-6, with 7 bases aligning to TRBD1. The CDR3 totals 16 residues. V dropped 4 bases and J dropped 7; count of bases not matched to a gene: 10. From germline, CDR1 is SGHAT and CDR2 FQNNGV. The CDR3 sequence is CASSYTRGQRNSPLHF. The DNA for the CDR3 is TGTGCCAGCAGCTACACCCGGGGACAGCGAAATTCACCCCTCCACTTT.

In nucleotides, the CDR3 is TGTGCCAGCAGCTTAAGGTCCGGTGTGCGGAGCTATGGCTACACCTTC. Translation: CASSLRSGVRSYGYTF. This chain uses TRBV7-9 with TRBJ1-2; no reliable D call. V was clipped by 2 bases and J by 4 bases, with 17 bases between them. The germline gives CDR1 SEHNR, CDR2 FQNEAQ (reference sequence). The CDR3 extends over 16 amino acids.

This chain joins TRBV14 and TRBJ2-6, with 7 bases identical to TRBD2. There are 20 residues in the CDR3. Trimming at V came to 1 base and at J to 3 bases, leaving 15 bases not matched to a gene. Germline loops: CDR1 SGHDN, CDR2 FVKESK. Written as DNA, the CDR3 is TGTGCCAGCAGCCAAGGCGGAATGACGGGCTGGGGGGGTGGGGCCAACGTCCTGACTTTC. It specifies CASSQGGMTGWGGGANVLTF.

The rearrangement uses TRBV28 and TRBJ2-7; D is perhaps TRBD1 (5 bases). The germline gives CDR1 MDHEN, CDR2 SYDVKM. The CDR3 spans 11 residues. V was clipped by 6 bases and J by 6 bases, with 9 bases between them. DNA for the CDR3: TGTGCCAGCAGCAGGGTTGGCGAGCAGTACTTC. Its protein is CASSRVGEQYF.

On this clone: This sample includes further DNA sequences coding for the same CDR3. This chain connects TRBV6-5 to TRBJ1-1; D unclear. The V end was cut by 2 bases, the J end by 3 bases, with 7 bases between. From germline, CDR1 is MNHEY and CDR2 SVGAGI. The CDR3 runs 13 residues. CDR3: CASSYGGYTEAFF. CDR3 DNA: TGTGCCAGCAGTTACGGAGGGTACACTGAAGCTTTCTTT.

This chain uses TRBV7-9 with TRBJ2-1; D is perhaps TRBD2 (6 bases). Trimming stripped 6 bases from V and 0 bases from J, with 12 bases between. This CDR3 is built from 15 residues. CDR1 SEHNR and CDR2 FQNEAQ come from the germline V gene (reference sequence). The CDR3 reads CASSQLGGSYNEQFF. The CDR3 nucleotides are TGTGCCAGCAGTCAACTCGGGGGCTCCTACAATGAGCAGTTCTTC.

The count of this clone is one. Other DNA sequences in this specimen translate into the identical CDR3. The rearrangement uses TRBV9 and TRBJ2-2, with 8 bases identical to TRBD2. The CDR3 consists of 17 residues. Germline CDR1 is SGDLS and CDR2 is YYNGEE. The ends lost 7 bases at V and 1 base at J; junction bases unmatched: 12. The CDR3 bases are TGTGCCAGCCAACTCGGGCGGGGGGCCGAGAACACCGGGGAGCTGTTTTTT. It yields the protein CASQLGRGAENTGELFF.

This clone was seen a handful of times. This chain connects TRBV6-5 to TRBJ1-1, with 10 bases lining up with TRBD1. The ends lost 2 bases at V and 1 base at J; junction bases unmatched: 1. The CDR3 covers 15 residues. The germline CDR1 and CDR2 sequences are MNHEY and SVGAGI. CDR3 sequence (DNA): TGTGCCAGCAGTTACCGGGACAGGGGGAACACTGAAGCTTTCTTT. This sequence encodes CASSYRDRGNTEAFF.